This T cell receptor beta chain was recovered during a study of CDR3 diversity in severe acne. TCRdb called the PCR reads again in MiXCR, with one record for every CDR3 protein. The sample contains fewer than 90,000 distinct CDR3 sequences, about 53% of which appear only once. This TCR derives from a male donor with severe acne vulgaris. Sample: blood.

CDR3 residues: CAISETLAYEQYF. CDR3 bases: TGTGCCATCAGTGAAACCCTAGCCTACGAGCAGTACTTC. V is TRBV10-3 and J is TRBJ2-7; no firm D call. Germline V lookup: CDR1 ENHRY, CDR2 SYGVKD. V lost 3 bases, J lost 2 bases, and 8 bases lay in between. The CDR3 length is 13 residues.